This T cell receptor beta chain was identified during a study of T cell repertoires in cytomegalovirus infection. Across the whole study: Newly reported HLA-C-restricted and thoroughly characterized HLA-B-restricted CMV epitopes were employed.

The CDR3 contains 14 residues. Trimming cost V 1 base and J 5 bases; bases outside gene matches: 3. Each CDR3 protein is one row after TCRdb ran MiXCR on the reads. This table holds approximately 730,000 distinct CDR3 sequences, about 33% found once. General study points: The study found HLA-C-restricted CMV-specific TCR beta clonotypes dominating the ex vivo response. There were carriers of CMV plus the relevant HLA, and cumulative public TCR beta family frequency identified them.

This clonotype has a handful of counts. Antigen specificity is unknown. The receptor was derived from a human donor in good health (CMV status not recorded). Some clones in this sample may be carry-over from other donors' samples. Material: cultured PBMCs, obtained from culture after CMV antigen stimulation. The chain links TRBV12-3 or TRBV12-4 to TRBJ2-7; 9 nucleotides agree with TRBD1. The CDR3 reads CASSLGTGDDEQYF. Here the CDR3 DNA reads TGTGCCAGCAGTTTAGGGACAGGGGATGACGAGCAGTACTTC.